This TCR beta chain is drawn from a study of shared T cell receptors in the human thymus. V shed 4 bases and J 7 bases; nucleotides not matched to a gene: 4. Germline assignment: CDR1 MNHEY and CDR2 SMNVEV (reference sequence). This CDR3 is built from 14 residues. Libraries were prepared by immunoSEQ multiplex PCR; TCRdb keeps only in-frame clonotypes and omits some of them. The repertoire has roughly 660,000 clones, approximately 87% of them found once; the top ten carry 0.0095% to 0.012%. This sample was shared with a second study, whose subject was human thymus T cells. According to that study: The study used thymus tissue resected during corrective heart surgery. Repertoires from thymus and blood appeared to show biased V and J gene usage.

The chain recombines TRBV27 with TRBJ2-7; TRBD2 agrees at 13 bases. The sample consisted of thymocytes. This receptor was taken from a boy younger than two with a congenital heart defect. The CDR3 loop is CASSWTSGSREQYF. For the CDR3, the DNA is TGTGCCAGCAGTTGGACTAGCGGGAGTCGGGAGCAGTACTTC.